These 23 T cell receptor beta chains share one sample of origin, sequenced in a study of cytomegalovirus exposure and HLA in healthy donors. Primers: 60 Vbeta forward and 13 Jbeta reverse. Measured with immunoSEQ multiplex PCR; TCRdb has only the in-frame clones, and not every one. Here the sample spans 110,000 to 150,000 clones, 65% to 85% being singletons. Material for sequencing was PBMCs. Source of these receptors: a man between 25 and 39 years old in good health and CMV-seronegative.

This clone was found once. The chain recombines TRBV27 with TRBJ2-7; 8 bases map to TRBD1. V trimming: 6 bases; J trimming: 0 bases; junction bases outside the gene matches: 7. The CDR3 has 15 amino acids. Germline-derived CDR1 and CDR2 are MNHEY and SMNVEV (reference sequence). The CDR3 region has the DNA TGTGCCAGCAGACGAACAGGGGGGAGCTCCTACGAGCAGTACTTC. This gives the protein CASRRTGGSSYEQYF.

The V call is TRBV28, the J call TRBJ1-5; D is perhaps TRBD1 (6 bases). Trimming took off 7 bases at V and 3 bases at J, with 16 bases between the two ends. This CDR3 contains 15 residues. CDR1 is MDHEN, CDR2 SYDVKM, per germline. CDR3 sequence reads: CASTPRQDLNQPQHF. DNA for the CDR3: TGTGCCAGCACCCCGAGACAGGACCTCAATCAGCCCCAGCATTTT.

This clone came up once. DNA for the CDR3: TGTGCCAGCAGTTCCAGCGTGGGGAGCTCCTACGAGCAGTACTTC. This gives the protein CASSSSVGSSYEQYF. This chain uses TRBV28 with TRBJ2-7, with D tentatively TRBD2 (5 bases). V gave up 4 bases and J gave up 0 bases, with 13 bases separating them. The CDR3 totals 15 residues. CDR1 and CDR2 from the germline V gene are MDHEN and SYDVKM.

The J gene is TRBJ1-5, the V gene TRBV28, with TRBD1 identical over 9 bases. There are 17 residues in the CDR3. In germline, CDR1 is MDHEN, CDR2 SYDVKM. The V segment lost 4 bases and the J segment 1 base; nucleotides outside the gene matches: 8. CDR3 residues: CASSSHTGTGSNQPQHF. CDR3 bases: TGTGCCAGCAGTTCACATACCGGGACAGGGAGCAATCAGCCCCAGCATTTT. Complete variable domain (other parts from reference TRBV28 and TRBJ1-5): DVKVTQSSRYLVKRTGEKVFLECVQDMDHENMFWYRQDPGLGLRLIYFSYDVKMKEKGDIPEGYSVSREKKERFSLILESASTNQTSMYLCASSSHTGTGSNQPQHFGDGTRLSIL.

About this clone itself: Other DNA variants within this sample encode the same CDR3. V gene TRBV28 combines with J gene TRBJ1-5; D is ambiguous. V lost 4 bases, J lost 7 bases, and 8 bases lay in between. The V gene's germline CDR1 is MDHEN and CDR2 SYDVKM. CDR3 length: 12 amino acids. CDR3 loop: CASSSPGQPQHF. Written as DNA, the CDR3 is TGTGCCAGCAGTTCCCCGGGACAGCCCCAGCATTTT.

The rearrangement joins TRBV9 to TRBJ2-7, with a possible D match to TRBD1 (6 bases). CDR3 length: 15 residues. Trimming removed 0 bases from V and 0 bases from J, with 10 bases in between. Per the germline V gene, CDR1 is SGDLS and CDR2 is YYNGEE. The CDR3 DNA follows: TGTGCCAGCAGCGTAGGGGACAAATACTCCTACGAGCAGTACTTC. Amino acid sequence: CASSVGDKYSYEQYF.

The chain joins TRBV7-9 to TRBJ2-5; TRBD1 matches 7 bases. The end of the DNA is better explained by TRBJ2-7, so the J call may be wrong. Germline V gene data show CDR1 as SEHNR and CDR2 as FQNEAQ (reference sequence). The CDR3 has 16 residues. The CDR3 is CASSPSMRTGAYEQYF. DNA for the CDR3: TGTGCCAGCAGCCCAAGTATGAGGACAGGAGCCTACGAGCAGTACTTC.

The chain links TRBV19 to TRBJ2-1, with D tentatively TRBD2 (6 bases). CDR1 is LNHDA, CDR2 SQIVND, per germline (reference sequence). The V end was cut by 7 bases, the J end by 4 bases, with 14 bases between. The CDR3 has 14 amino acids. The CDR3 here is CASTRGLSYNEQFF. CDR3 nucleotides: TGTGCCAGTACTCGCGGACTAAGTTACAATGAGCAGTTCTTC.

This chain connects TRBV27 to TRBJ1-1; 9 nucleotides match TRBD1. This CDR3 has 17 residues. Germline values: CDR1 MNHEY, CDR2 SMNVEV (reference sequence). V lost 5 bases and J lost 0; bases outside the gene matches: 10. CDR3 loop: CASSEWTGADMNTEAFF. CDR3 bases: TGTGCCAGCAGTGAGTGGACAGGGGCAGATATGAACACTGAAGCTTTCTTT.

DNA for the CDR3: TGTGCCAGCAGCCTTCGACTAGCGGGTCTATACAATGAGCAGTTCTTC. The encoded protein is CASSLRLAGLYNEQFF. V gene TRBV11-2 combines with J gene TRBJ2-1, with 10 bases matching TRBD2. Germline V gives CDR1 SGHAT, CDR2 FQNNGV. The trim removed 5 bases at V and 4 bases at J, leaving 8 bases unmatched. The CDR3 extends over 16 amino acids.

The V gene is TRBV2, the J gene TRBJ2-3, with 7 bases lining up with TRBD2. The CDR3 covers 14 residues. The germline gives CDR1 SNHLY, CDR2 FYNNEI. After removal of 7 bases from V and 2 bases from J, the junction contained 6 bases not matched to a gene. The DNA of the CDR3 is TGTGCCAGCAAAAGGGCGGGGGTCACAGATACGCAGTATTTT. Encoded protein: CASKRAGVTDTQYF.

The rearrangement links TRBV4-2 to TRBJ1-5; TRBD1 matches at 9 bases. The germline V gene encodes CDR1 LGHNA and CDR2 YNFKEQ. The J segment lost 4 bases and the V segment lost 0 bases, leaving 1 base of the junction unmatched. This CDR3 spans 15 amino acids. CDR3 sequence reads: CASSQDGQGNQPQHF. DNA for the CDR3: TGTGCCAGCAGCCAAGATGGACAGGGGAATCAGCCCCAGCATTTT.

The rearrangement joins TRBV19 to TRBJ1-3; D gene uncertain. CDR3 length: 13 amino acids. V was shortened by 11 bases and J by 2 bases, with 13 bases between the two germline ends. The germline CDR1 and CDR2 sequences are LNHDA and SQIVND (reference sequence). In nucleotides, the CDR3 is TGTGCCGTTTTCTGGGCAGCTGGAAACACCATATATTTT. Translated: CAVFWAAGNTIYF.

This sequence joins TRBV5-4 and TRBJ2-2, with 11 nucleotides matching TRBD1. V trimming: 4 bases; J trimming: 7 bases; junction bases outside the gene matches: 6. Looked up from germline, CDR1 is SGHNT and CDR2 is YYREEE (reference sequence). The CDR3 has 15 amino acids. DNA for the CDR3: TGTGCCAGCAGCGCCGGACAGGGGGCGGGCGGGGAGCTGTTTTTT. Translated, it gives CASSAGQGAGGELFF.

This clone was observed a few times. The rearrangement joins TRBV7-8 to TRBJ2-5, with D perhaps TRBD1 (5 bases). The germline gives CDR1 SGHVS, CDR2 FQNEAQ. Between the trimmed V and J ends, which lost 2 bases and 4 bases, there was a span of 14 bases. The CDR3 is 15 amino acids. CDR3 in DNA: TGTGCCAGCAGCTTACAGGGCCCAAAAAGAGAGACCCAGTACTTC. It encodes CASSLQGPKRETQYF.

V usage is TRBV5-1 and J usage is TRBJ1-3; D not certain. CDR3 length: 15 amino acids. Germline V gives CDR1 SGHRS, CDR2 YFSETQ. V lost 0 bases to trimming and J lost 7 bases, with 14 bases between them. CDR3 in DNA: TGCGCCAGCAGCTTGGCCTCGGGGATGGGGAACACCATATATTTT. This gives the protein CASSLASGMGNTIYF.

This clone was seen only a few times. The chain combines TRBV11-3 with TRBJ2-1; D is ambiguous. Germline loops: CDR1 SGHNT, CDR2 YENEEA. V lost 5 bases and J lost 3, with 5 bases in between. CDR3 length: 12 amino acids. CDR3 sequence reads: CASSLNYNEQFF. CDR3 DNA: TGTGCCAGCAGCCTTAACTACAATGAGCAGTTCTTC.

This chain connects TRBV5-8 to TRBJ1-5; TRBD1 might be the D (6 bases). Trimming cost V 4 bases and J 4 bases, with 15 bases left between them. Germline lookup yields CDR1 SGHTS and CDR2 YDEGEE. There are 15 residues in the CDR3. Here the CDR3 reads CASSQGTIGNQPQHF. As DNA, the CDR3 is TGTGCCAGCAGCCAGGGGACCATTGGGAATCAGCCCCAGCATTTT.

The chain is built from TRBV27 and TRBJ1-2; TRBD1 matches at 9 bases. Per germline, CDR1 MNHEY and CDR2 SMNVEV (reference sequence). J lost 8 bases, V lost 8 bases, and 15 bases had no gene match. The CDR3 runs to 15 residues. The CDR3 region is CASRVYRTGVGGYTF. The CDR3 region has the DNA TGTGCCAGCCGAGTTTACAGGACAGGGGTGGGAGGCTACACCTTC.

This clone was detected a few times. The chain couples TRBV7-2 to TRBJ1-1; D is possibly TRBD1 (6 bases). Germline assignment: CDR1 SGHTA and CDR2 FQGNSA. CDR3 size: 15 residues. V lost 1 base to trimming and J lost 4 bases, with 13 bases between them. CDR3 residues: CASSLESGGATEAFF. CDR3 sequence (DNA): TGTGCCAGCAGCTTAGAGAGTGGGGGGGCCACTGAAGCTTTCTTT.

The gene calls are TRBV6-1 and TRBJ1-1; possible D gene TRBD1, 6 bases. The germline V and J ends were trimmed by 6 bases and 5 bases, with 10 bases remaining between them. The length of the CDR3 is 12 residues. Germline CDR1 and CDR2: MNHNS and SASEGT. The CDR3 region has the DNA TGTGCCAGCAGCCAGGGGAGAACTGAAGCTTTCTTT. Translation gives CASSQGRTEAFF.

This chain's CDR3 is CASSAQGPVGNEQFF. In nucleotides, the CDR3 is TGTGCCAGCAGTGCTCAGGGGCCGGTGGGGAATGAGCAGTTCTTC. V and J are TRBV2 and TRBJ2-1, with a possible D match to TRBD1 (6 bases). CDR1 is SNHLY and CDR2 is FYNNEI in the germline V gene. Trimming stripped 4 bases from V and 7 bases from J, with 17 bases between. This CDR3 contains 15 residues.

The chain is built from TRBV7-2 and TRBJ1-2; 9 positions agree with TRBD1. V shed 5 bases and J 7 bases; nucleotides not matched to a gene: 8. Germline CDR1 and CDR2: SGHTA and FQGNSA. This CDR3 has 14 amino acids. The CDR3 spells CASSKDRGWFGYTF. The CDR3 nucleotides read TGTGCCAGCAGCAAGGACAGGGGTTGGTTTGGCTACACCTTC.